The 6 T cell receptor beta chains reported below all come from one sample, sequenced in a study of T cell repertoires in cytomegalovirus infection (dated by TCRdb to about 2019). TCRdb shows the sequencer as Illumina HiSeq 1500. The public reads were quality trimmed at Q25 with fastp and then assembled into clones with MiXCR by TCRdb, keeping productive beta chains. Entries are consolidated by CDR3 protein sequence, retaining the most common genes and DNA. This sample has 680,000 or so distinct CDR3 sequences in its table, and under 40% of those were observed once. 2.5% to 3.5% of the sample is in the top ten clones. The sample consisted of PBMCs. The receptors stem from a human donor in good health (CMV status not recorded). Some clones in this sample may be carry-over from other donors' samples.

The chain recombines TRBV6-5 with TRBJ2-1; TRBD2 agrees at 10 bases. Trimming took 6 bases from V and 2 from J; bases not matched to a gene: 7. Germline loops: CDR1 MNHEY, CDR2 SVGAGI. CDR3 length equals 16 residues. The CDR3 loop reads CASRLLAGSTYNEQFF. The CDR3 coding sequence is TGTGCCAGCAGGCTACTAGCGGGAAGCACCTACAATGAGCAGTTCTTC.

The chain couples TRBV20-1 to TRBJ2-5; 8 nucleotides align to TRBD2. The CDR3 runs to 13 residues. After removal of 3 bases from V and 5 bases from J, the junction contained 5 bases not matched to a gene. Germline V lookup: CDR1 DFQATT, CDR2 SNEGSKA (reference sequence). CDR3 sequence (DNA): TGCAGTGCTAGCCGGGGGGGCCGGGAGACCCAGTACTTC. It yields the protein CSASRGGRETQYF.

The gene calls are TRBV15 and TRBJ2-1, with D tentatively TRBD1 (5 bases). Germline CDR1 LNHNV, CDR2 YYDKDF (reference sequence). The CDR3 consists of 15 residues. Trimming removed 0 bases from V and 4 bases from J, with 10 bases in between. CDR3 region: CATSRDGAEYNEQFF. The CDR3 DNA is TGTGCCACCAGCAGAGATGGGGCAGAATACAATGAGCAGTTCTTC.

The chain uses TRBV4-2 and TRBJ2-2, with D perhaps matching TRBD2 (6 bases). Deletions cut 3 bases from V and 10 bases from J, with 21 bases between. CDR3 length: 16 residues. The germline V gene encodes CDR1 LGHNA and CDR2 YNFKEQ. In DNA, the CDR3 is TGTGCCAGCAGCCAGGAGGCCACGGGGGTACTCATGGAGCTGTTTTTT. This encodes CASSQEATGVLMELFF.

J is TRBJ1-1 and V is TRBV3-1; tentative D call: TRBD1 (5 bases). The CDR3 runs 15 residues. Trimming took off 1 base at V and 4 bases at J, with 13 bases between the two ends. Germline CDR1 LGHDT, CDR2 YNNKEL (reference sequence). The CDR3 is CASSQVWGRGTEAFF. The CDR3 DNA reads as TGTGCCAGCAGCCAAGTTTGGGGGAGGGGCACTGAAGCTTTCTTT.

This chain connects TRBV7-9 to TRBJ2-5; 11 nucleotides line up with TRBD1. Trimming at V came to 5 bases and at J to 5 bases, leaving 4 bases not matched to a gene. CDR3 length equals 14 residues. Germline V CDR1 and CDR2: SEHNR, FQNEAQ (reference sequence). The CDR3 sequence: CASSRRDRGETQYF. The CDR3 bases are TGTGCCAGCAGCCGCCGGGACAGGGGGGAGACCCAGTACTTC.